These 11 T cell receptor beta chains came from one sample sequenced in a study of shared clonotypes between healthy human individuals. This table comes from immunoSEQ multiplex PCR, and its TCRdb copy is limited to in-frame clones, with some not included. The repertoire includes about 600,000 clones, around 97% of them detected once, and less than 0.065% sits in the top ten. The specimen sequenced was naive CD4+ T cells sorted from blood. This sample's subset: CD45RA+ positively selected. The receptors stem from a woman under 40 in good health.

In its sample, this clone was seen once. V usage is TRBV7-9 and J usage is TRBJ2-5; no clear D. Germline V gene lookup returns CDR1 SEHNR and CDR2 FQNEAQ (reference sequence). The V end lost 6 bases, the J end lost 3 bases, and 11 bases lay between the germline ends. The CDR3 loop spans 13 amino acids. CDR3 loop: CASRREVKETQYF. The CDR3 region has the DNA TGTGCCAGCAGAAGAGAGGTTAAAGAGACCCAGTACTTC.

This clone came up once. This sequence joins TRBV7-9 and TRBJ1-4; possible D gene TRBD1, 5 bases. V was pared by 4 bases and J by 7 bases, with 13 bases between. Germline V CDR1 and CDR2: SEHNR, FQNEAQ (reference sequence). This CDR3 comprises 14 residues. The chain's CDR3 is CASSSPRDAEKLFF. The CDR3 region has the DNA TGTGCCAGCAGCTCGCCTCGGGACGCTGAAAAACTGTTTTTT. The full variable domain, in which reference TRBV7-9 and TRBJ1-4 provide the parts outside the CDR3, is DTGVSQNPRHKITKRGQNVTFRCDPISEHNRLYWYRQTLGQGPEFLTYFQNEAQLEKSRLLSDRFSAERPKGSFSTLEIQRTEQGDSAMYLCASSSPRDAEKLFFGSGTQLSVL.

V is TRBV18 and J is TRBJ2-7; TRBD1 matches 7 bases. Germline CDR1 reads KGHSH; CDR2 reads LQKENI. This CDR3 contains 17 residues. V lost 3 bases, J lost 3 bases, and 14 bases stayed unmatched. This CDR3 is CASSPTVIGGGSYEQYF. The CDR3, as DNA: TGTGCCAGCTCACCCACTGTCATAGGGGGCGGAAGCTACGAGCAGTACTTC.

The chain couples TRBV4-1 to TRBJ1-2; no clear D. The germline CDR1 and CDR2 sequences are MGHRA and YSYEKL. V was trimmed by 0 bases and J by 4 bases, leaving 12 bases between them. CDR3 length equals 15 residues. In DNA, the CDR3 is TGCGCCAGCAGCCAAGATTGGAGTAACCCCTATGGCTACACCTTC. Protein product: CASSQDWSNPYGYTF.

In its sample, this clone was seen once. The genes are TRBV7-9 and TRBJ2-4; D unclear. Trimming left V 0 bases short and J 5 bases short, with 8 bases between. The CDR3 runs to 14 residues. Germline CDR1 and CDR2: SEHNR and FQNEAQ (reference sequence). CDR3 region: CASSLAFLENIQYF. CDR3 nucleotides: TGTGCCAGCAGCTTAGCCTTTTTGGAAAACATTCAGTACTTC.

V usage is TRBV5-5 and J usage is TRBJ1-1; a weak D match, TRBD1 (5 bases). Germline V gene data show CDR1 as SGHKS and CDR2 as YYEKEE (reference sequence). Trimming left V 1 base short and J 5 bases short, with 15 bases between. The CDR3 runs 15 residues. The CDR3 DNA reads TGTGCCAGCAGCTTGTATGAGGGGCGTTTTACTGAAGCTTTCTTT. Translation gives CASSLYEGRFTEAFF.

The rearrangement uses TRBV10-2 and TRBJ2-2, with a possible D match to TRBD1 (7 bases). This CDR3 is built from 15 residues. The V end lost 6 bases, the J end lost 3 bases, and 14 bases lay between the germline ends. In germline, CDR1 is WSHSY, CDR2 SAAADI. CDR3 nucleotide sequence: TGCGCCAGCAGGGAGGGGGCGTTGGACACCGGGGAGCTGTTTTTT. Translated: CASREGALDTGELFF.

V and J are TRBV18 and TRBJ2-5, with D possibly called TRBD1 or TRBD2 (5 bases each). Matching the DNA end better, TRBJ2-7 makes the J call doubtful. The CDR3 length is 14 residues. Germline CDR1 KGHSH, CDR2 LQKENI. The CDR3 sequence: CASSPGDQVYEQYF. The CDR3, as DNA: TGTGCCAGCTCACCGGGGGACCAAGTCTACGAGCAGTACTTC.

For this clone: Sequence at one end of the junction differs from germline and may be a read error. At the DNA level, this CDR3 is encoded by other sequences in the same sample as well. V and J are TRBV5-4 and TRBJ2-1; D is unresolved. This CDR3 comprises 11 residues. Per germline, CDR1 SGHNT and CDR2 YYREEE (reference sequence). CDR3 loop: CASSSDNEQFF. CDR3 coding DNA: TGTGCCAGCAGCTCCGACAATGAGCAGTTCTTC.

Comment on this clone: The same CDR3 is also encoded by other DNA sequences in this sample. The chain has TRBV18 and TRBJ1-1; D unresolved. Looked up from germline, CDR1 is KGHSH and CDR2 is LQKENI. CDR3 size: 13 residues. V was cut by 6 bases and J by 1 base, with 9 bases left in between. The DNA of the CDR3 is TGTGCCAGCTCCCCTACTGAGAACACTGAAGCTTTCTTT. Its protein is CASSPTENTEAFF. Full variable domain (rest looked up from reference TRBV18 and TRBJ1-1): NAGVMQNPRHLVRRRGQEARLRCSPMKGHSHVYWYRQLPEEGLKFMVYLQKENIIDESGMPKERFSAEFPKEGPSILRIQQVVRGDSAAYFCASSPTENTEAFFGQGTRLTVV.

This clone has just one count. V is TRBV7-8 and J is TRBJ2-7; perhaps TRBD2 as D (5 bases). Germline V gene sequence: CDR1 SGHVS, CDR2 FQNEAQ. The CDR3 sequence is 16 residues long. V shed 1 base and J shed 0 bases, with 13 bases lying between them. The CDR3 DNA is TGTGCCAGCAGCTTAGGCGAGGGCTGGGGCTCCTACGAGCAGTACTTC. This codes for CASSLGEGWGSYEQYF.